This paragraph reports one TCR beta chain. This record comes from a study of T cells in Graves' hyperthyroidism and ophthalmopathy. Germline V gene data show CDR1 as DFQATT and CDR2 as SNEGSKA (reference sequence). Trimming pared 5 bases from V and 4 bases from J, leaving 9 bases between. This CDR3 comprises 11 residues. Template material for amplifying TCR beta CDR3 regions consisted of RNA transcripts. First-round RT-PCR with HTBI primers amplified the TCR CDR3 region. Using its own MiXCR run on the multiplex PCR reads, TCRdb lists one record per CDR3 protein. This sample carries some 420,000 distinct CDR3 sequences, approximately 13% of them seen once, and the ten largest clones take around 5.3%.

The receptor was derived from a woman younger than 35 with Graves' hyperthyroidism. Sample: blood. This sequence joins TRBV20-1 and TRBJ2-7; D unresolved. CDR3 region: CSAVLVYEQYF. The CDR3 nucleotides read TGCAGTGCTGTATTGGTATACGAGCAGTACTTC.